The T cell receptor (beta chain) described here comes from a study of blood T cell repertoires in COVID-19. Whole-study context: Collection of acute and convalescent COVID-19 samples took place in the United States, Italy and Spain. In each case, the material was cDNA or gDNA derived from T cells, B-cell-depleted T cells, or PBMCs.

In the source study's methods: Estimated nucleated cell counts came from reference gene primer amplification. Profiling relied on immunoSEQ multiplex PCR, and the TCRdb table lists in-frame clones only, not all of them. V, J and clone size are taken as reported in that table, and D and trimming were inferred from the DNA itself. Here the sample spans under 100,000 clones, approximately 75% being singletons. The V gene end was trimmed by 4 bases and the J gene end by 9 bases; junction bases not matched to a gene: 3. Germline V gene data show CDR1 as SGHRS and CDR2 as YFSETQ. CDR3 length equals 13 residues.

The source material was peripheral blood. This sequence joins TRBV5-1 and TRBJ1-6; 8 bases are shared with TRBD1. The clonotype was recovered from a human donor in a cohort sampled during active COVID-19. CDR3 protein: CASSIGQGSPLHF. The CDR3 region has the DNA TGCGCCAGCAGCATAGGACAGGGTTCACCCCTCCACTTT.